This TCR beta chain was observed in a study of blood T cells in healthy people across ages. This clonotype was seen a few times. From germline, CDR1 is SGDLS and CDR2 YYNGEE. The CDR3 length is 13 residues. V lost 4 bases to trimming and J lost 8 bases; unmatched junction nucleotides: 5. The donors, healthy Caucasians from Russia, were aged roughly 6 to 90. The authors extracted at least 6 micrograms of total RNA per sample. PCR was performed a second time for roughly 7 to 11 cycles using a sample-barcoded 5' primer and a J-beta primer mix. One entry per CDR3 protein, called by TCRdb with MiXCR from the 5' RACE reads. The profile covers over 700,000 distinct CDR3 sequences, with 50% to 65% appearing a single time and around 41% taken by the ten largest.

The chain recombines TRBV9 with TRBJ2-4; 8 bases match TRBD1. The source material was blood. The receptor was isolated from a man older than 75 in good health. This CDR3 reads CASSKVQGDIQYF. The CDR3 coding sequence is TGTGCCAGCAGCAAGGTACAGGGGGACATTCAGTACTTC.